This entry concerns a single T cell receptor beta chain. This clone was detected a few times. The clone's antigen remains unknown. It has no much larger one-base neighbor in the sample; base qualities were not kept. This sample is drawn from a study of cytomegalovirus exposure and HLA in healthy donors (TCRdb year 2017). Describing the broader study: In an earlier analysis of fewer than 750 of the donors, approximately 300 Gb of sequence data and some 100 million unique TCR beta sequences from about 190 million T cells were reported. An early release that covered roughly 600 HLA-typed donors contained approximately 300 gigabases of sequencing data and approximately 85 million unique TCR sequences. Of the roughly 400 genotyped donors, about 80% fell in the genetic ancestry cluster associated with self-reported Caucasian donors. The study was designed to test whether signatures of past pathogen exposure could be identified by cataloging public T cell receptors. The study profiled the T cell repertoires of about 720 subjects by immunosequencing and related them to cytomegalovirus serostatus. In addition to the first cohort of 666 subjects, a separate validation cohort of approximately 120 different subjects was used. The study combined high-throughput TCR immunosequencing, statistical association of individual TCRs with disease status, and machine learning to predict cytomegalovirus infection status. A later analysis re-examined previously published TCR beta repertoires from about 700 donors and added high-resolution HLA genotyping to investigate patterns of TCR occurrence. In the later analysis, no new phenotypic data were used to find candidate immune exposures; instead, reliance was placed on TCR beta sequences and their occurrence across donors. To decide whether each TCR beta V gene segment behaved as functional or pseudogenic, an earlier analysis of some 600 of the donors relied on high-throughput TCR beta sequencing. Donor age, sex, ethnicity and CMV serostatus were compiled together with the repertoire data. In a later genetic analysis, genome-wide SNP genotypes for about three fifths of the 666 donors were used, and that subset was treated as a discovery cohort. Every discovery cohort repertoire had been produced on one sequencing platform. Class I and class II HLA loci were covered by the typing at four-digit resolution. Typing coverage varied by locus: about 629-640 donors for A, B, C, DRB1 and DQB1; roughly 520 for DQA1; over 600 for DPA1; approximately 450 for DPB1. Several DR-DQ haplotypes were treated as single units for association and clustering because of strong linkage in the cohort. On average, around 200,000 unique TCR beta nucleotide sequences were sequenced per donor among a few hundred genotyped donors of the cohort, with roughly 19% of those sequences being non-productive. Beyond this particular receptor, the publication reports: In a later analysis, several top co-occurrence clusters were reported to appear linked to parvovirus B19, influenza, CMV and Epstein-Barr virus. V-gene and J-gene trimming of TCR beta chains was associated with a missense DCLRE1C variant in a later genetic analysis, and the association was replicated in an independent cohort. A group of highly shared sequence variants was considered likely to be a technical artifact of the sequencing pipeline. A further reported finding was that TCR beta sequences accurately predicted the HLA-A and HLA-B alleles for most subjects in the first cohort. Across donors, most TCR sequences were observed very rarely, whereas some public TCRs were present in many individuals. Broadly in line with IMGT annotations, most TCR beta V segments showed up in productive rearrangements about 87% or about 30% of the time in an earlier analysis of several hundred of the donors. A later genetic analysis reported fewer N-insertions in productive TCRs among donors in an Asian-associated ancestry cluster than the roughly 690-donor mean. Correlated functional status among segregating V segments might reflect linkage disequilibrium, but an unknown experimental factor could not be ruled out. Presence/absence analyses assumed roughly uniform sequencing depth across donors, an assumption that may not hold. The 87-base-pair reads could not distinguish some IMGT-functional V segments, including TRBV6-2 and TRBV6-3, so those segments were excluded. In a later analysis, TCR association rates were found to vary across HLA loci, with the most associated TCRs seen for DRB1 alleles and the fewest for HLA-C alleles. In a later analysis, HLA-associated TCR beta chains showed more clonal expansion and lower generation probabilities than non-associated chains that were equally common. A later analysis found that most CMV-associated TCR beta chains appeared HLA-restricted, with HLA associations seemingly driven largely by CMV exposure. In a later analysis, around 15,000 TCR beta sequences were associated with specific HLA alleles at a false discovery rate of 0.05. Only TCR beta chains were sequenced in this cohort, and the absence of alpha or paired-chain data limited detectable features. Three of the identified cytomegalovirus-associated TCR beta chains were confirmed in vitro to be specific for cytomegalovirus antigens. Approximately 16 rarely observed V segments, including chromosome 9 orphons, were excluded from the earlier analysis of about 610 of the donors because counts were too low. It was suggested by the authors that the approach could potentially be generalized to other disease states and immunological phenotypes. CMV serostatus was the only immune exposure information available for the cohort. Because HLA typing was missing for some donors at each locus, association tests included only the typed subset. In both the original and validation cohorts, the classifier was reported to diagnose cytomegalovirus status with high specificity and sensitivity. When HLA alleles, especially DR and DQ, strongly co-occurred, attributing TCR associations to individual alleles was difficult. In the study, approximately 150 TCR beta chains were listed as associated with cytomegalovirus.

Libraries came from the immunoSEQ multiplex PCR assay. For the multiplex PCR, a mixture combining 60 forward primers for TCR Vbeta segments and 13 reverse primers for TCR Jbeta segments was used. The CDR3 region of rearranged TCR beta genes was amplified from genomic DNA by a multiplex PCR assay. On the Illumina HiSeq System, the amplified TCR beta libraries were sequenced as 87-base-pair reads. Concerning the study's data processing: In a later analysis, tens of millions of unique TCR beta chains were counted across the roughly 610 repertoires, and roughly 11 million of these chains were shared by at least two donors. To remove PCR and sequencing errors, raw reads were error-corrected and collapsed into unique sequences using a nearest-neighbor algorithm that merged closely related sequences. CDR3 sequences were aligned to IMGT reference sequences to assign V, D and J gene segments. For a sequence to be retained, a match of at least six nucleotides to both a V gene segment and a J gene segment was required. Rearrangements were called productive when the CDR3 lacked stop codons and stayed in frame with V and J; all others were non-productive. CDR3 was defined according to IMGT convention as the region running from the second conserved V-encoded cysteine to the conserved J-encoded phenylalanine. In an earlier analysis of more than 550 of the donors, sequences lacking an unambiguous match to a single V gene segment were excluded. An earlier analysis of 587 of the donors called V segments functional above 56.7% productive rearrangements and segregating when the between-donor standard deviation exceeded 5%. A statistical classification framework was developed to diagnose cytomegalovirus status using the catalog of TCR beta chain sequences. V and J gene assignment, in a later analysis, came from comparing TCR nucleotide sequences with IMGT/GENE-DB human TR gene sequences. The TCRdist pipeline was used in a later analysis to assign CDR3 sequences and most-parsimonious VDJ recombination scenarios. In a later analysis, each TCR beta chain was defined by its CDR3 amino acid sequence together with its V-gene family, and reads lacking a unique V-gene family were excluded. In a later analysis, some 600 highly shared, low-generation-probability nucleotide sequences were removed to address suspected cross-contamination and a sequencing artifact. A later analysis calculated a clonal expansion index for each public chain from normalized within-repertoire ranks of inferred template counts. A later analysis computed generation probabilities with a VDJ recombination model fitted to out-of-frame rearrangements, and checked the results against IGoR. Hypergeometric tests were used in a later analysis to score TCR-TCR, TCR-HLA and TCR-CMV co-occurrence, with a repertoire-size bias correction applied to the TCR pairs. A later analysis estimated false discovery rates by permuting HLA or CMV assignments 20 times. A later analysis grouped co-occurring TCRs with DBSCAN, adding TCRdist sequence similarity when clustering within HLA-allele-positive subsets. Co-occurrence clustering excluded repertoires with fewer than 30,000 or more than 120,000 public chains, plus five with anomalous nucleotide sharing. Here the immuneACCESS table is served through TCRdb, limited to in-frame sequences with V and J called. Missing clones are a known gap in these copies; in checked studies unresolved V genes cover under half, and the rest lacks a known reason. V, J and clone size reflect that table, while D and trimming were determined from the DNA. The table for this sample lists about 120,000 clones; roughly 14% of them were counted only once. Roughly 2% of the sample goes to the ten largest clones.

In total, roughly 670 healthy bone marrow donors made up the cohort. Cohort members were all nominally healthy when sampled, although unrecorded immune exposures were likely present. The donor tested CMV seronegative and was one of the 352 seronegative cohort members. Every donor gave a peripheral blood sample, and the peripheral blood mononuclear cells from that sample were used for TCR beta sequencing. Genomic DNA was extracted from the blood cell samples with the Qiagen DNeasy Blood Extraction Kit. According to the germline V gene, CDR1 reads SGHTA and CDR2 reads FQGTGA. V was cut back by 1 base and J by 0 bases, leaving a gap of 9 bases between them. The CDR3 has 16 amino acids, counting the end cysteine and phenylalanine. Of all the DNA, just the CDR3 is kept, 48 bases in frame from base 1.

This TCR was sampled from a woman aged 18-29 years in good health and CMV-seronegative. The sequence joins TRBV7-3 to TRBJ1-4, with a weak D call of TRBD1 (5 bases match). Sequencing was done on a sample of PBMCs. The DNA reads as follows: TGTGCCAGCAGCTTAAGGGGCGTTGCAACTAATGAAAAACTGTTTTTT. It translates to CASSLRGVATNEKLFF.